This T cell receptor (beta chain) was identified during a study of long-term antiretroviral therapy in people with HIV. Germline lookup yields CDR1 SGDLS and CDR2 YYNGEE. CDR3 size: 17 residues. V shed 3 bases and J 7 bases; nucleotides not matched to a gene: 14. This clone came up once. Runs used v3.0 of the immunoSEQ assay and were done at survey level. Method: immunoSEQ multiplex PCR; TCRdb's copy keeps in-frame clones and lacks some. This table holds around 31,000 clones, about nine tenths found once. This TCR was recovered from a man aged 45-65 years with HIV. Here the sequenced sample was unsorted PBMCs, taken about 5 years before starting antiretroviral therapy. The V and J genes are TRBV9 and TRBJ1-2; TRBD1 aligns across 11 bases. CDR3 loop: CASSAEINGQGAGGYTF. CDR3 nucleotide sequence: TGTGCCAGCAGCGCCGAGATTAACGGACAGGGGGCGGGTGGCTACACCTTC.